What follows is one TCR beta chain and its context. CDR1 and CDR2 from the germline V gene are MNHEY and SVGAGI. V was trimmed by 6 bases and J by 2 bases, leaving 9 bases between them. The CDR3 is 13 residues long. Assay: immunoSEQ multiplex PCR; the TCRdb copy retains only in-frame clones and omits some. The sample consists of some 250,000 clones, about 90% of them appearing once. The data belong to a study of cytomegalovirus exposure and HLA in healthy donors. Donors came from a validation cohort of 90 to 150 subjects, distinct from the first 666-subject cohort. The receptor was isolated from a woman between 18 and 30 years old in good health and CMV-seronegative. Specimen: PBMCs. This chain connects TRBV6-5 to TRBJ2-3, with D tentatively TRBD1 (6 bases). The chain's CDR3 is CASSRDTTDTQYF. The DNA for the CDR3 is TGTGCCAGCAGCCGGGACACCACAGATACGCAGTATTTT.